The 25 T cell receptor beta chains below were found in one sample sequenced in a study of shared clonotypes between healthy human individuals (dated by TCRdb to between 2020 and 2021). Library creation used the immunoSEQ multiplex PCR assay. Here the immuneACCESS table is served through TCRdb, limited to in-frame sequences with V and J called. Missing clones are a known gap in these copies; in checked studies unresolved V genes cover under half, and the rest lacks a known reason. The sample table lists some 680,000 clones, 55% to 85% of them with a count of one. Of the sample, 1.5% to 2% falls within the top ten clones. Sequenced: memory CD4+ T cells sorted from blood. The cell subset or site label corresponds to: CD45RA-negative fraction. These receptors all come from a young woman in good health.

The gene calls are TRBV9 and TRBJ2-5; TRBD1 aligns across 7 bases. J lost 7 bases, V lost 3 bases, and 9 bases had no gene match. CDR3 size: 14 residues. The germline V gene has CDR1 SGDLS and CDR2 YYNGEE. The CDR3 protein is CASSAWGTEGTQYF. Written as DNA, the CDR3 is TGTGCCAGCAGCGCCTGGGGGACAGAAGGGACCCAGTACTTC.

This clone was seen a few times. The J gene is TRBJ1-2, the V gene TRBV4-2; TRBD1 might be the D (5 bases). The CDR3 has 15 residues. Germline V CDR1 and CDR2: LGHNA, YNFKEQ. V dropped 0 bases and J dropped 0 bases, with 8 bases sitting between them. CDR3 bases: TGTGCCAGCAGCCAAGACAGGGCCACTAACTATGGCTACACCTTC. Translation: CASSQDRATNYGYTF.

The V and J genes are TRBV5-1 and TRBJ2-2, with D unresolved. V dropped 0 bases and J dropped 0 bases, with 9 bases sitting between them. Germline CDR1 is SGHRS and CDR2 is YFSETQ. The CDR3 extends over 16 amino acids. The CDR3 protein is CASSLDRSANTGELFF. In DNA, the CDR3 is TGCGCCAGCAGCTTGGACCGGTCCGCGAACACCGGGGAGCTGTTTTTT.

The J gene is TRBJ2-1, the V gene TRBV7-9; 10 bases line up with TRBD2. Germline V gene sequence: CDR1 SEHNR, CDR2 FQNEAQ (reference sequence). The CDR3 consists of 16 residues. V lost 4 bases and J lost 3; bases outside the gene matches: 6. CDR3 in amino acids: CASSSRTSGVYNEQFF. In nucleotides, the CDR3 is TGTGCCAGCAGCTCACGGACTAGCGGAGTCTACAATGAGCAGTTCTTC. Full variable domain (remainder filled in from reference TRBV7-9 and TRBJ2-1): DTGVSQNPRHKITKRGQNVTFRCDPISEHNRLYWYRQTLGQGPEFLTYFQNEAQLEKSRLLSDRFSAERPKGSFSTLEIQRTEQGDSAMYLCASSSRTSGVYNEQFFGPGTRLTVL.

The chain uses TRBV7-9 and TRBJ2-7; the match to TRBD1 covers 8 bases. The CDR3 runs to 15 residues. Trimming removed 1 base from V and 6 bases from J; junction bases left unmatched: 8. CDR1 SEHNR and CDR2 FQNEAQ come from the germline V gene (reference sequence). The CDR3 is CASSLGGQGICEQYF. In nucleotides, the CDR3 is TGTGCCAGCAGCTTAGGCGGACAGGGAATTTGCGAGCAGTACTTC.

The rearrangement links TRBV7-2 to TRBJ2-5; 12 bases align to TRBD1. The V gene end was trimmed by 5 bases and the J gene end by 5 bases; junction bases not matched to a gene: 6. Germline V lookup: CDR1 SGHTA, CDR2 FQGNSA. The CDR3 contains 15 residues. The CDR3 coding sequence is TGTGCCAGCAGCGCCGGGACAGGGGGCCCCGAGACCCAGTACTTC. Its protein product is CASSAGTGGPETQYF.

V and J are TRBV7-9 and TRBJ2-1; TRBD1 agrees at 8 bases. With V trimmed by 6 bases and J by 5 bases, 9 bases remained unmatched. The CDR3 is 15 amino acids. Germline V gives CDR1 SEHNR, CDR2 FQNEAQ (reference sequence). DNA for the CDR3: TGTGCCAGCAGAACCAGGGGGCTCGTAGACAATGAGCAGTTCTTC. As protein: CASRTRGLVDNEQFF.

The CDR3 region is CASSLLQGRDTQYF. For the CDR3, the DNA is TGCGCCAGCAGCTTGCTACAGGGGAGGGATACGCAGTATTTT. The rearrangement joins TRBV5-1 to TRBJ2-3; D is perhaps TRBD1 (7 bases). Looked up from germline, CDR1 is SGHRS and CDR2 is YFSETQ. V was clipped by 1 base and J by 6 bases, with 12 bases between them. The CDR3 runs 14 residues.

The CDR3 loop is CASRQGVEYEQYF. The CDR3 bases are TGCGCCAGCAGACAGGGCGTTGAATACGAGCAGTACTTC. The chain combines TRBV5-1 with TRBJ2-7; possible D gene TRBD1, 6 bases. The V gene's germline CDR1 is SGHRS and CDR2 YFSETQ. Trimming removed 5 bases at V and 4 bases at J, with 13 bases between. This CDR3 has 13 residues. Using reference TRBV5-1 and TRBJ2-7 for the parts outside the CDR3, the full variable domain is KAGVTQTPRYLIKTRGQQVTLSCSPISGHRSVSWYQQTPGQGLQFLFEYFSETQRNKGNFPGRFSGRQFSNSRSEMNVSTLELGDSALYLCASRQGVEYEQYFGPGTRLTVT.

The gene calls are TRBV6-1 and TRBJ1-2; possible D gene TRBD1, 6 bases. The CDR3 is made up of 14 amino acids. Germline V gene lookup returns CDR1 MNHNS and CDR2 SASEGT. Trimming took 7 bases from V and 4 from J, leaving 16 bases between them. CDR3 protein: CASIRSGAGYGYTF. The CDR3 DNA reads as TGTGCCAGCATTCGGTCGGGGGCGGGCTATGGCTACACCTTC.

This clone was seen a handful of times. This rearrangement joins TRBV4-1 to TRBJ2-1; weak D call: TRBD2 (7 bases). Germline CDR1 and CDR2: MGHRA and YSYEKL. Trimming removed 0 bases at V and 8 bases at J, with 11 bases between. The CDR3 loop spans 14 amino acids. The CDR3 sequence is CASSQDWGGHEQFF. CDR3 coding DNA: TGCGCCAGCAGCCAAGATTGGGGGGGGCATGAGCAGTTCTTC.

The chain uses TRBV19 and TRBJ2-7, with 8 bases lining up with TRBD2. The V gene end was trimmed by 6 bases and the J gene end by 3 bases; junction bases not matched to a gene: 10. Looked up from germline, CDR1 is LNHDA and CDR2 is SQIVND (reference sequence). The CDR3 contains 15 residues. CDR3 nucleotide sequence: TGTGCCAGTAGAGGCGGGAGGACGGACCTCTACGAGCAGTACTTC. It yields the protein CASRGGRTDLYEQYF.

The table lists this clone with a few counts. The chain recombines TRBV5-1 with TRBJ1-3, with D perhaps TRBD1 (5 bases). Germline CDR1 is SGHRS and CDR2 is YFSETQ. V was clipped by 3 bases and J by 0 bases, with 7 bases between them. The CDR3 is 14 amino acids. The CDR3 sequence: CASSSQASGNTIYF. The CDR3 nucleotides are TGCGCCAGCAGCTCACAGGCCTCTGGAAACACCATATATTTT.

CDR3 protein: CATRGLQGDQPQHF. CDR3 coding DNA: TGTGCCACGAGGGGGTTACAGGGCGATCAGCCCCAGCATTTT. The rearrangement joins TRBV19 to TRBJ1-5; the D gene is possibly TRBD1 (6 bases). The CDR3 loop spans 14 amino acids. Germline CDR1 is LNHDA and CDR2 is SQIVND (reference sequence). V lost 10 bases to trimming and J lost 5 bases, with 18 bases between them.

This chain connects TRBV18 to TRBJ2-7, with 9 bases matching TRBD1. Germline V CDR1 and CDR2: KGHSH, LQKENI. This CDR3 region has 17 residues. J lost 2 bases, V lost 4 bases, and 12 bases had no gene match. Here the CDR3 reads CASSLIIAGQGPYEQYF. The CDR3 DNA sequence: TGTGCCAGCTCACTCATTATTGCGGGACAGGGACCCTACGAGCAGTACTTC.

The chain links TRBV25-1 to TRBJ2-7; D gene uncertain. V lost 3 bases and J lost 2, with 8 bases in between. Germline V gives CDR1 MGHDK, CDR2 SYGVNS. The CDR3 has 13 residues. CDR3 residues: CASSEDFTYEQYF. The CDR3 nucleotides read TGTGCCAGCAGTGAGGATTTCACCTACGAGCAGTACTTC.

The rearrangement joins TRBV5-8 to TRBJ1-3; TRBD1 might be the D (5 bases). CDR3 length equals 15 residues. The V and J ends lost 4 bases and 0 bases respectively, with 11 bases between them. Germline V gene sequence: CDR1 SGHTS, CDR2 YDEGEE. The CDR3 spells CASSARQFSGNTIYF. As DNA, the CDR3 is TGTGCCAGCAGCGCGAGACAGTTCTCTGGAAACACCATATATTTT.

This clone was found once. The chain combines TRBV16 with TRBJ2-1; TRBD2 agrees at 7 bases. The trim removed 9 bases at V and 0 bases at J, leaving 2 bases unmatched. This CDR3 comprises 13 residues. Germline lookup yields CDR1 KGHSY and CDR2 FQNENV. Written as DNA, the CDR3 is TGTGCCAGTAAGCGGGACTCCTACAATGAGCAGTTCTTC. Residues: CASKRDSYNEQFF.

This clone was picked up a small number of times. J is TRBJ2-7 and V is TRBV2; no reliable D call. This CDR3 region has 13 residues. V was clipped by 6 bases and J by 6 bases, with 15 bases between them. Per germline, CDR1 SNHLY and CDR2 FYNNEI. CDR3 nucleotides: TGTGCCAGCAGAGCCCCGACCGCCCTCGAGCAGTACTTC. Residues: CASRAPTALEQYF.

This sequence joins TRBV4-1 and TRBJ2-2; 10 bases agree with TRBD1. The trim removed 1 base at V and 4 bases at J, leaving 9 bases unmatched. The CDR3 length is 18 residues. Germline V gene lookup returns CDR1 MGHRA and CDR2 YSYEKL. In nucleotides, the CDR3 is TGCGCCAGCAGCCAAGGGGCCTTCCGGGACAGGGGCACCGGGGAGCTGTTTTTT. Its translation is CASSQGAFRDRGTGELFF.

This clone was observed once. V is TRBV11-2 and J is TRBJ2-3; either TRBD1 or TRBD2 may supply D (5 bases each). The CDR3 extends over 16 amino acids. Germline CDR1 SGHAT, CDR2 FQNNGV. With 5 bases removed from V and 2 bases from J, the gap between germline ends came to 17 bases. The CDR3 DNA follows: TGTGCCAGCAGCCCGGGACCCGCCAGGGACACAGATACGCAGTATTTT. Its translation: CASSPGPARDTDTQYF.

CDR3 protein: CASSRSTVIYSGANVLTF. The CDR3 DNA follows: TGCGCCAGCAGCAGATCGACAGTGATCTACTCTGGGGCCAACGTCCTGACTTTC. This rearrangement joins TRBV5-1 to TRBJ2-6, with D maybe TRBD1 (5 bases). The V end lost 4 bases, the J end lost 0 bases, and 17 bases lay between the germline ends. CDR1 and CDR2 (germline): SGHRS, YFSETQ. The CDR3 is made up of 18 amino acids.

The chain couples TRBV19 to TRBJ2-7, with 7 bases fitting TRBD2. This CDR3 is built from 15 residues. V shed 2 bases and J 0 bases; nucleotides not matched to a gene: 4. Germline CDR1 and CDR2: LNHDA and SQIVND (reference sequence). The CDR3 bases are TGTGCCAGTAGTATATCTGGGACTATCTCCTACGAGCAGTACTTC. Translating it yields CASSISGTISYEQYF.

A single count supports this clone. The chain is built from TRBV5-1 and TRBJ1-5; D call uncertain. Germline CDR1 is SGHRS and CDR2 is YFSETQ. The CDR3 is 15 residues long. V was pared by 4 bases and J by 0 bases, with 11 bases between. CDR3 amino acids: CASSLTDYSNQPQHF. The DNA of the CDR3 is TGCGCCAGCAGCCTAACAGACTATAGCAATCAGCCCCAGCATTTT.

This clone was counted between two and nine times. The chain uses TRBV29-1 and TRBJ1-6; 11 positions match TRBD1. The length of the CDR3 is 13 residues. Germline trimming cut 7 bases from V and 9 bases from J; bases unmatched to any gene: 5. CDR1 SQVTM and CDR2 ANQGSEA come from the germline V gene. The CDR3 sequence: CSAWTGGSSPLHF. The CDR3 DNA reads as TGCAGCGCCTGGACAGGGGGCAGTTCACCCCTCCACTTT.